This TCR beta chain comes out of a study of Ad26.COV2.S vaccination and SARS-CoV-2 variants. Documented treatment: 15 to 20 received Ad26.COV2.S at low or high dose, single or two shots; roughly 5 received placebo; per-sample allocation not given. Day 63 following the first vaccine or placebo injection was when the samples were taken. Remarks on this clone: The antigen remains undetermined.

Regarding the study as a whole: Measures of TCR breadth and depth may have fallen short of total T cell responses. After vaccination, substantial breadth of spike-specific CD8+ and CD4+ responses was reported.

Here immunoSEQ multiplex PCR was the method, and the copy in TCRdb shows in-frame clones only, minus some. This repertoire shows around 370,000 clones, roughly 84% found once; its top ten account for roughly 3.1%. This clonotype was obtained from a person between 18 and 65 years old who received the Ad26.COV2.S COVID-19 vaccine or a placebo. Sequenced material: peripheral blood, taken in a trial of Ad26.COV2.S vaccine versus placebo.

The CDR3 spells CASSWGSGGNQETQYF. DNA of the CDR3: TGTGCCAGCAGCTGGGGTAGCGGAGGGAACCAAGAGACCCAGTACTTC. The chain has TRBV5-4 and TRBJ2-5; a possible D gene is TRBD2 (6 bases). From germline, CDR1 is SGHNT and CDR2 YYREEE (reference sequence). The CDR3 runs 16 residues. Trimming pared 3 bases from V and 0 bases from J, leaving 15 bases between. Full variable domain (rest looked up from reference TRBV5-4 and TRBJ2-5): ETGVTQSPTHLIKTRGQQVTLRCSSQSGHNTVSWYQQALGQGPQFIFQYYREEENGRGNFPPRFSGLQFPNYSSELNVNALELDDSALYLCASSWGSGGNQETQYFGPGTRLLVL.